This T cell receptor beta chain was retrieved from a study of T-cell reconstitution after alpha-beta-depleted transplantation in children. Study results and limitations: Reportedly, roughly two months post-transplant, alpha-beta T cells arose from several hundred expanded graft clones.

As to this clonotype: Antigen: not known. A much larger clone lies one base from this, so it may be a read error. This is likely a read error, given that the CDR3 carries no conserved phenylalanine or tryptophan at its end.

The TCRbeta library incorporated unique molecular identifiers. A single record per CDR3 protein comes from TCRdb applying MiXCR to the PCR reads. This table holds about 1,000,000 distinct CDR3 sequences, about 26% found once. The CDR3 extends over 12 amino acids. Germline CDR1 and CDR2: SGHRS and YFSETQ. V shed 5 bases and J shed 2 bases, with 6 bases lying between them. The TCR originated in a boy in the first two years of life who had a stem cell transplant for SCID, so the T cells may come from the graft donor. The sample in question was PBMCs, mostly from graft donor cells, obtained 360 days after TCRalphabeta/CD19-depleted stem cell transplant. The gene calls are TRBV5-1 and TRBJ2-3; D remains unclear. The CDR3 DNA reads TGCGCCAGCAGGGTCAACACAGATACGCAGTATTCT. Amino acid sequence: CASRVNTDTQYS.